Below, 6 T cell receptor beta chains from the same sample are listed, as sequenced in a study of resident and recirculating memory T cells in vitiligo. TCRdb's table, derived via immunoSEQ multiplex PCR, lists solely in-frame clones and lacks some. The sample contains roughly 80,000 clones, under 95% of which appear only once. Sequenced sample: blood. The origin of the receptors is a male donor with vitiligo.

This clone was found a few times. The V gene is TRBV5-1, the J gene TRBJ2-7, with 8 bases identical to TRBD1. Germline V gives CDR1 SGHRS, CDR2 YFSETQ. V lost 1 base and J lost 4; bases outside the gene matches: 1. The CDR3 length is 13 residues. The DNA for the CDR3 is TGCGCCAGCAGCTTGACAGGGGGATACGAGCAGTACTTC. Protein: CASSLTGGYEQYF.

The chain combines TRBV5-5 with TRBJ2-1; 7 bases are shared with TRBD1. V was clipped by 6 bases and J by 0 bases; unmatched bases: 12. This CDR3 comprises 17 residues. Looked up from germline, CDR1 is SGHKS and CDR2 is YYEKEE (reference sequence). The CDR3 DNA follows: TGTGCCAGCATCCTACACGTGGACAGGAGCTCCTACAATGAGCAGTTCTTC. Translating gives CASILHVDRSSYNEQFF.

The chain uses TRBV28 and TRBJ2-1, with a weak D call TRBD2 (6 bases). The CDR3 is 14 amino acids. In germline, CDR1 is MDHEN, CDR2 SYDVKM. Trimming removed 3 bases at V and 7 bases at J, with 13 bases between. Here the CDR3 reads CASSLTEGRNEQFF. The CDR3 coding sequence is TGTGCCAGCAGTTTGACGGAGGGTCGAAATGAGCAGTTCTTC.

The V and J genes are TRBV19 and TRBJ2-5; 8 bases match TRBD2. Germline values: CDR1 LNHDA, CDR2 SQIVND (reference sequence). V lost 0 bases, J lost 1 base, and 7 bases stayed unmatched. The CDR3 contains 17 residues. The DNA for the CDR3 is TGTGCCAGTAGTATAGACCCCCCGGGAGGGGGCCAAGAGACCCAGTACTTC. Its protein is CASSIDPPGGGQETQYF.

The chain employs TRBV7-3 and TRBJ2-3; D not resolved. Germline lookup yields CDR1 SGHTA and CDR2 FQGTGA. The V end was cut by 5 bases, the J end by 0 bases, with 12 bases between. CDR3 length: 15 residues. The CDR3 region has the DNA TGTGCCAGCAGCCGCCCAGAGGAAAGCACAGATACGCAGTATTTT. Translation: CASSRPEESTDTQYF. The full variable domain, completed using reference TRBV7-3 and TRBJ2-3, is GAGVSQTPSNKVTEKGKYVELRCDPISGHTALYWYRQSLGQGPEFLIYFQGTGAADDSGLPNDRFFAVRPEGSVSTLKIQRTERGDSAVYLCASSRPEESTDTQYFGPGTRLTVL.

The V call is TRBV7-3, the J call TRBJ2-5; 7 nucleotides align to TRBD2. This CDR3 region has 13 residues. Losses at the gene ends were 4 bases for V and 7 bases for J; bases not matched to a gene: 6. The germline CDR1 and CDR2 sequences are SGHTA and FQGTGA. The CDR3 DNA sequence: TGTGCCAGCAGCTGGGGGGGGAGAGGGACCCAGTACTTC. Residues: CASSWGGRGTQYF.